This is a list of T cell receptor beta chains from one sample in a study of T cell responses to AZD1222 COVID-19 vaccine. Sequencing was performed with immunoSEQ multiplex PCR; in TCRdb, only in-frame clones are kept and a portion is missing. The sample holds about 130,000 clones, 85% to 90% seen once. The specimen was peripheral blood, collected on day 0 of AZD1222 vaccination. The receptors originated from an adult in good health. The CDR3 runs from the conserved cysteine through the conserved F or W.

v_call: TRBV6-5
j_call: TRBJ1-5
cdr3_aa: CASRNPNQPQHF

v_call: TRBV6-4
j_call: TRBJ2-2
cdr3_aa: CASSLSSNTGELFF

v_call: TRBV15
j_call: TRBJ1-6
cdr3_aa: CATSRGLASLHF

v_call: TRBV10-2
j_call: TRBJ2-7
cdr3_aa: CASSDPGGQGYEQYF

v_call: TRBV28
j_call: TRBJ1-5
cdr3_aa: CASSLQNRVGQPQHF

v_call: TRBV15
j_call: TRBJ1-5
cdr3_aa: CATSRAGRGFAQPQHF

v_call: TRBV2
j_call: TRBJ1-5
cdr3_aa: CASSVGAVADQPQHF

v_call: TRBV2
j_call: TRBJ2-7
cdr3_aa: CASSPGHISYEQYF

v_call: TRBV19
j_call: TRBJ1-1
cdr3_aa: CASSIFAAAFF

v_call: TRBV15
j_call: TRBJ2-3
cdr3_aa: CATSRDPTWGPDTQYF

v_call: TRBV28
j_call: TRBJ2-6
cdr3_aa: CASRRRGANVLTF

v_call: TRBV2
j_call: TRBJ2-7
cdr3_aa: CASSYTYEQYF

v_call: TRBV25-1
j_call: TRBJ1-6
cdr3_aa: CASSESTGSGGYSPLHF

v_call: TRBV7-3
j_call: TRBJ1-3
cdr3_aa: CASSQDGSSGNTIYF

v_call: TRBV3-1/TRBV3-2
j_call: TRBJ1-6
cdr3_aa: CASSQFHSTSPLHF

v_call: TRBV7-2
j_call: TRBJ2-7
cdr3_aa: CASSFDGAGQYF

v_call: TRBV3-1/TRBV3-2
j_call: TRBJ1-2
cdr3_aa: CASSQGGPGYGYTF

v_call: TRBV2
j_call: TRBJ1-4
cdr3_aa: CASSVSEGGDEKLFF

v_call: TRBV13
j_call: TRBJ2-7
cdr3_aa: CASSLGETGSEQYF

v_call: TRBV10-3
j_call: TRBJ2-7
cdr3_aa: CAISESGGQGNEQYF

v_call: TRBV18
j_call: TRBJ1-1
cdr3_aa: CASSVREANTEAFF

v_call: TRBV5-1
j_call: TRBJ1-2
cdr3_aa: CASSLLDSGYGYTF

v_call: TRBV6-5
j_call: TRBJ1-2
cdr3_aa: CASKRGLDGYTF

v_call: TRBV6-2/TRBV6-3
j_call: TRBJ2-2
cdr3_aa: CASSYEDGGAGHTGELFF

v_call: TRBV28
j_call: TRBJ1-2
cdr3_aa: CASSFLDGGGYTF

v_call: TRBV4-3
j_call: TRBJ1-1
cdr3_aa: CASAMGQGFMNTEAFF

v_call: TRBV7-8
j_call: TRBJ2-2
cdr3_aa: CASSPRGGTGELFF

v_call: TRBV28
j_call: TRBJ2-4
cdr3_aa: CASSLPPTGGVAKNIQYF

v_call: TRBV11-3
j_call: TRBJ1-1
cdr3_aa: CASSLGVGHQAGTEAFF

v_call: TRBV9
j_call: TRBJ2-7
cdr3_aa: CASSRHAMGLGLEEQYF

v_call: TRBV19
j_call: TRBJ1-4
cdr3_aa: CASISRPNTNEKLFF

v_call: TRBV19
j_call: TRBJ1-5
cdr3_aa: CASRLIASNQPQHF